This T cell receptor (beta chain) originates from a study of beta chain features in type 1 diabetes. A CD45RO/CCR7/CD25/CD127/CD95/CD27 panel sorted naive, central memory, regulatory and stem cell-like memory CD4+ cells. The entirety of the isolated RNA underwent reverse transcription, so expressed TCRB transcripts were sequenced. Clones were sequenced by immunoSEQ multiplex PCR, and TCRdb holds only the in-frame ones, with some missing. Counted here are some 150,000 clones, roughly 10% occurring once; the ten biggest clones make up 0.55% to 0.75%. This TCR was recovered from a woman between 40 and 50 years old in good health. Material: central memory CD4+ T cells from blood.

The CDR3 here is CASSPATGGDEQFF. For the CDR3, the DNA is TGTGCCAGCAGCCCCGCGACAGGGGGCGATGAGCAGTTCTTC. This chain links TRBV9 with TRBJ2-1, with TRBD1 matching 10 bases. V gave up 4 bases and J gave up 8 bases; unmatched junction bases: 6. From germline, CDR1 is SGDLS and CDR2 YYNGEE. This CDR3 has 14 residues.